Listed here is a single T cell receptor beta chain. Its antigen remains unknown. V gave up 0 bases and J gave up 8 bases, with 9 bases separating them. Germline CDR1 and CDR2: SGDLS and YYNGEE. The CDR3 is made up of 13 amino acids. The data derive from a study of T cells in localized non-small cell lung cancer. Here immunoSEQ multiplex PCR was the method, and the copy in TCRdb shows in-frame clones only, minus some. The sample holds approximately 1,100 clones, more than 30% seen once. General observations from the study: Blood T cell density predicted longer survival; adjacent-lung clonality, shorter.

This receptor was taken from a male donor aged 60 or over with stage II squamous cell lung carcinoma. This specimen was lung tumor tissue, taken before any cancer treatment. This chain joins TRBV9 and TRBJ2-1; tentative D call: TRBD2 (5 bases). DNA of the CDR3: TGTGCCAGCAGCGTAGAAGTGAGGGATGAGCAGTTCTTC. Translation: CASSVEVRDEQFF.